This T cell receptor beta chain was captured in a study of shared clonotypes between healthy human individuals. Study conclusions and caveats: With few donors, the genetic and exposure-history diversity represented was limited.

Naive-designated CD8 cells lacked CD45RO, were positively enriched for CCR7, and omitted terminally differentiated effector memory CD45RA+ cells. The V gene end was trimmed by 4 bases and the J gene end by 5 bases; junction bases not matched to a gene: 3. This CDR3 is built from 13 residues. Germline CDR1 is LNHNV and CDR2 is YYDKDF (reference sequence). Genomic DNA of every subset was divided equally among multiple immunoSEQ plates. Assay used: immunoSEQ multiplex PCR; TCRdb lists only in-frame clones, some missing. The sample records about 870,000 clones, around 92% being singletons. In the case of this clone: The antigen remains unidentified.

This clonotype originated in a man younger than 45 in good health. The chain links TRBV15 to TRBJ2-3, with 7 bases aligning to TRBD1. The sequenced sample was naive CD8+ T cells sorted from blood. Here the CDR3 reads CATSTRDRDTQYF. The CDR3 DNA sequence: TGTGCCACCAGCACCCGGGACAGAGATACGCAGTATTTT. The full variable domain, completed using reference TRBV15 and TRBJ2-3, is DAMVIQNPRYQVTQFGKPVTLSCSQTLNHNVMYWYQQKSSQAPKLLFHYYDKDFNNEADTPDNFQSRRPNTSFCFLDIRSPGLGDTAMYLCATSTRDRDTQYFGPGTRLTVL.